This T cell receptor (beta chain) was recovered during a study of blood T cell repertoires in COVID-19. Germline trimming cut 4 bases from V and 3 bases from J; bases unmatched to any gene: 8. CDR1 and CDR2 from the germline V gene are SGHTS and YDEGEE. The CDR3 has 15 residues. Using immunoSEQ multiplex PCR, the repertoire was profiled, and TCRdb retains in-frame clones only, with some absent. The sample consists of fewer than 500,000 clones, about 90% of them appearing once. Seattle-derived patients entered the study during active infection and were followed longitudinally. This clonotype originated in a man between 18 and 35 years old with COVID-19, enrolled during active disease. The chain is built from TRBV5-8 and TRBJ2-5; TRBD2 agrees at 8 bases. The sample consisted of peripheral blood. The CDR3 bases are TGTGCCAGCAGCCGCGGGAGGACAGAAAAAGAGACCCAGTACTTC. It is translated as CASSRGRTEKETQYF.